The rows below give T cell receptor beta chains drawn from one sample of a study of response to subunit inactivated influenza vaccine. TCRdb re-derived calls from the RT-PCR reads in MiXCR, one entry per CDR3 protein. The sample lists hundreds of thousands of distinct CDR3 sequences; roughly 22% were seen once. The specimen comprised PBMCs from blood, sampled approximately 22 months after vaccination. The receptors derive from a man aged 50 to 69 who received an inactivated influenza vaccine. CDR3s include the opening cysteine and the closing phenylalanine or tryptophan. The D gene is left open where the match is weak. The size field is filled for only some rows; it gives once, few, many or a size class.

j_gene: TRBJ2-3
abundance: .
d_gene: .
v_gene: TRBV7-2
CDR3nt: TGTGCCAGCAGTTTTTTAGATACGCAGTATTTT
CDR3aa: CASSFLDTQYF

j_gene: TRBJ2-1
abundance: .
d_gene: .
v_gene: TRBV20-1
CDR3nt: TGCAGTGCTCTTTCTCGGGCCGGCGGGACCTCCTACAATGAGCAGTTCTTC
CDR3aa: CSALSRAGGTSYNEQFF

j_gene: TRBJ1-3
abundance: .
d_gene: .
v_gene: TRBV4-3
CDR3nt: TGCGCCAGCAGCCAAGATTTCAACAGAGCTGGAAACACCATATATTTT
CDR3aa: CASSQDFNRAGNTIYF

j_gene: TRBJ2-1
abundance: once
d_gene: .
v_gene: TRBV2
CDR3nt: TGTGCCAGCAGTGAAGTTCCACTTTTACCCAGCTCCTACAATGAGCAGTTCTTC
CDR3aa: CASSEVPLLPSSYNEQFF

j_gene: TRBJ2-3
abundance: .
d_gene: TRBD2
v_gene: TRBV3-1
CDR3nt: TGTGCCAGCAGCCAGACTAGCGGGGGGGACGATACGCAGTATTTT
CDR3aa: CASSQTSGGDDTQYF

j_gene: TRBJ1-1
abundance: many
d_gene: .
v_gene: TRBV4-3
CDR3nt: TGCGCCAGCAGCCAAGAAAGCCGGAACACTGAAGCTTTCTTT
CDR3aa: CASSQESRNTEAFF

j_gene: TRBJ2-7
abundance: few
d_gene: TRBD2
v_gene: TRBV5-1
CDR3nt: TGCGCCAGCAGCCAAGGACTAGCTAGCGAGCAGTACTTC
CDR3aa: CASSQGLASEQYF

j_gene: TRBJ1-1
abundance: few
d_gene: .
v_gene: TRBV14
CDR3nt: TGTGCCAGCAGCCAACAGGTTTACACTGAAGCTTTCTTT
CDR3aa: CASSQQVYTEAFF

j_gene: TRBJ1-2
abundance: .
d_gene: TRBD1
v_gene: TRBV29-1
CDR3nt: TGCAGCGTTGAAACGCTTGGCGGGACAGGGGGCGGCTACACCTTC
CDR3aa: CSVETLGGTGGGYTF

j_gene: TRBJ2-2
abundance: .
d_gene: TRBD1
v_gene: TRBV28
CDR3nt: TGTGCCAGCAGTTTAGAGGGGGCGCCCACCGGGGAGCTGTTTTTT
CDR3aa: CASSLEGAPTGELFF

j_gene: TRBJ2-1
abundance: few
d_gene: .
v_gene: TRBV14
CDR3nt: TGTGCCAGCAGCCAAGTGTTGGCGCCGTACTCCTACAATGAGCAGTTCTTC
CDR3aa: CASSQVLAPYSYNEQFF

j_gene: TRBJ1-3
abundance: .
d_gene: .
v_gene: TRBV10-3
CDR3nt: TGTGCCATCAGTGATCAGGGTACTACTGGAAACACCATATATTTT
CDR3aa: CAISDQGTTGNTIYF

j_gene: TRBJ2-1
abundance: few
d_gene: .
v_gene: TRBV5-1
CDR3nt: TGCGCCAGCAGCGCCCGGCGGGGTTACAATGAGCAGTTCTTC
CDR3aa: CASSARRGYNEQFF

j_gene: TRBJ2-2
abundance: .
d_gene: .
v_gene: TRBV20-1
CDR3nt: TGCAATGCTAGAGCGATGGGGTTCCGGGCGAACACCGGGGAGCTGTTTTTT
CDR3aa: CNARAMGFRANTGELFF

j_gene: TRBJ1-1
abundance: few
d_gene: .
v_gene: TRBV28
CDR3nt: TGTGCCAGCAGGCTGGGTCGTGAAGCTTTCTTT
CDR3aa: CASRLGREAFF

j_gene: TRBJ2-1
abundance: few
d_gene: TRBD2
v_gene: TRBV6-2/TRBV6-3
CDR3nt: TGTGCCAGCAGTTACGTACTAGCGGAATACAATGAGCAGTTCTTC
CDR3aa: CASSYVLAEYNEQFF

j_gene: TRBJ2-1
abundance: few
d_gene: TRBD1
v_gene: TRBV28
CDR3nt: TGTGCCAGCAGTCAACGGACAGGGGATGAGCAGTTCTTC
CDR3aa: CASSQRTGDEQFF

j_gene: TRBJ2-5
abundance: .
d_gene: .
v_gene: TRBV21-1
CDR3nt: TGTGCCAGCAGCAAAGCGATGACTAGCGGCCAAGAGACCCAGTACTTC
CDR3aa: CASSKAMTSGQETQYF

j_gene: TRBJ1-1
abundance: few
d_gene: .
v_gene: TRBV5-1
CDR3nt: TGCGCCAGCAGCGAAGACGACAGTATTATGAACACTGAAGCTTTCTTT
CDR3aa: CASSEDDSIMNTEAFF

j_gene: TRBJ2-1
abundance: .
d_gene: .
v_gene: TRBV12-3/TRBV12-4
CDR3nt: TGTGCCAGCAGTTCGACGGTCCACTCCTACAATGAGCAGTTCTTC
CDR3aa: CASSSTVHSYNEQFF

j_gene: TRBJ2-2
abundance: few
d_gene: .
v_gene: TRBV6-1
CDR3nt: TGTGCCAGCAGGCCGGGCTCCAACACCGGGGAGCTGTTTTTT
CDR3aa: CASRPGSNTGELFF

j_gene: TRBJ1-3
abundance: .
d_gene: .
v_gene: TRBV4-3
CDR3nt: TGCGCCAGCAGCCAAGATCCCAGCTCTGGAAACACCATATATTTT
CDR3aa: CASSQDPSSGNTIYF

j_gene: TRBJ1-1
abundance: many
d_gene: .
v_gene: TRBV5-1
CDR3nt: TGCGCCAGCAGCCCAACTGCCGCAAACGAAGCTTTCTTT
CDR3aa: CASSPTAANEAFF

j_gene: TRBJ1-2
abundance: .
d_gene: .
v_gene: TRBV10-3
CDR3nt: TGTGCCATCAGTCCCCAGGACGGTTATGGCTACACCTTC
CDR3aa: CAISPQDGYGYTF

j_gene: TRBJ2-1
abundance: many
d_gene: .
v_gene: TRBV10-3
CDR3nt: TGTGCCATTCAGCAGGGATTTGGTTTGCATGAGCAGTTCTTC
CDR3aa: CAIQQGFGLHEQFF

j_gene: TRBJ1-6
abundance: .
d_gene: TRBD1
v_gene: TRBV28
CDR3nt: TGTGCCAGCAGTTTATCGGGACAGTATAATTCACCCCTCCACTTT
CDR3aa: CASSLSGQYNSPLHF

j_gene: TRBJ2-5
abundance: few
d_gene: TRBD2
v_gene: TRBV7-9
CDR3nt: TGTGCCAGCAGCTCACTAGCGGAAGAGACCCAGTACTTC
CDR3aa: CASSSLAEETQYF

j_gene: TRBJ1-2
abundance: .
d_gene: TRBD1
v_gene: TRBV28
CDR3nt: TGTGCCAGCAGTACCCCCCTCCGGGACAGGGGGCGCGGTGGCTATGGCTACACCTTC
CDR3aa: CASSTPLRDRGRGGYGYTF

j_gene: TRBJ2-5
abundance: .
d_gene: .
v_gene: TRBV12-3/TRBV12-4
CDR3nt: TGTGCCAGCAGCCCAAGGGGGACAACTTCTCAAGAGACCCAGTACTTC
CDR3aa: CASSPRGTTSQETQYF

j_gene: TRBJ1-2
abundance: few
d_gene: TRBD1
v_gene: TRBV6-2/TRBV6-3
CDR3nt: TGTGCCAGTTGGTCGGGATTCGGGACAGGGATAGCGCATTACTATGGCTACACCTTC
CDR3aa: CASWSGFGTGIAHYYGYTF

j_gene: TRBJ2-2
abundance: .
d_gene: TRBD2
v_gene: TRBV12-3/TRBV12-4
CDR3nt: TGTGCCAGCAGCCTCGGGACTAGCCGGGCCGGGGAGCTGTTTTTT
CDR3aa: CASSLGTSRAGELFF

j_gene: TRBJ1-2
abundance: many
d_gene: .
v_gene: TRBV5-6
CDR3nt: TGTGCCAGCAGTCCTTCGGCCAGGATTCGTGGCTACACCTTC
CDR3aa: CASSPSARIRGYTF

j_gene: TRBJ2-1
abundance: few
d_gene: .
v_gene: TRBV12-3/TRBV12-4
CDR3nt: TGTGCCAGCAGTTTAGGAGCGAGAAGCTCCTACAATGAGCAGTTCTTC
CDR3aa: CASSLGARSSYNEQFF

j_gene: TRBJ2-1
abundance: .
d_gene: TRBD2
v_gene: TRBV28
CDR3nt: TGTGCCAGCAGGCAAGGACTAGCGGGGCGGAATGAGCAGTTCTTC
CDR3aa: CASRQGLAGRNEQFF

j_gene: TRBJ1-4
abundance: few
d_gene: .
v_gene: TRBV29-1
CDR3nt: TGCGCGGGAGATTATAATGAAAAACTGTTTTTT
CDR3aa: CAGDYNEKLFF

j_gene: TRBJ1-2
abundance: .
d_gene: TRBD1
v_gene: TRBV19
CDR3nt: TGTGCCAGTAGTATAGACGGACAGGGATGGGGCTATGGCTACACCTTC
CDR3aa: CASSIDGQGWGYGYTF

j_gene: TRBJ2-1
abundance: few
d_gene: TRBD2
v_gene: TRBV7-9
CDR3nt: TGTGCCAGCAGCTTAGCTAGCGGGGGTTTCCCCTACAATGAGCAGTTCTTC
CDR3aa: CASSLASGGFPYNEQFF

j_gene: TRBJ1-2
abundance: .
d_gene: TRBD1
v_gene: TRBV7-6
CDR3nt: TGTGCCAGCAGCGCGTTACGACAGGGTATGGGCTATGGCTACACCTTC
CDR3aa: CASSALRQGMGYGYTF

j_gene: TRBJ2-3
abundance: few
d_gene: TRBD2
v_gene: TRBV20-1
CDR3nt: TGCAGTGCTTCCGGGACTAGCGGCACAGATACGCAGTATTTT
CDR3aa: CSASGTSGTDTQYF

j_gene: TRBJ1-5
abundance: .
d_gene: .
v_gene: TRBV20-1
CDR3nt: TGCAGTGCTAGGGGGGTAGGGACGGGAGGCAATCAGCCCCAGCATTTT
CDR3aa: CSARGVGTGGNQPQHF

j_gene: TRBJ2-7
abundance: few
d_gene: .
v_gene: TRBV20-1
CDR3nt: TGCAGTGCAACTAAAGGGGGTTACTACGAGCAGTACTTC
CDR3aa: CSATKGGYYEQYF